Below are 13 T cell receptor beta chains sequenced from a single sample in a study of blood T cell repertoires in COVID-19. The table came from immunoSEQ multiplex PCR; TCRdb's copy has only in-frame clones and leaves some out. The table includes approximately 460,000 clones, 89% detected once. Sequences were obtained from peripheral blood. These TCRs come from a man in his late teens or twenties with COVID-19, enrolled during active disease.

The table lists this clone with a count of one. The chain recombines TRBV27 with TRBJ1-1, with D tentatively TRBD1 (5 bases). The V end was cut by 8 bases, the J end by 5 bases, with 15 bases between. The CDR3 loop spans 13 amino acids. Per germline, CDR1 MNHEY and CDR2 SMNVEV (reference sequence). The CDR3 bases are TGTGCCAGCGGGGGGGACCTCCTAACTGAAGCTTTCTTT. It is translated as CASGGDLLTEAFF.

CDR3 residues: CASSQDEASGDFTDTQYF. The DNA of the CDR3 is TGTGCCAGCAGCCAAGACGAAGCAAGCGGGGATTTCACAGATACGCAGTATTTT. J is TRBJ2-3 and V is TRBV3-1 (or the pseudogene TRBV3-2); 7 bases are a match to TRBD2. Germline loops: CDR1 LGHDT, CDR2 YNNKEL (reference sequence). The CDR3 consists of 18 residues. The V and J ends lost 0 bases and 2 bases, in that order; junction bases with no gene match: 11.

This chain joins TRBV11-3 and TRBJ1-4; TRBD1 is a possible D gene (6 bases). Germline loops: CDR1 SGHNT, CDR2 YENEEA. This CDR3 has 13 amino acids. Trimming shortened V by 5 bases and J by 8 bases, and 12 bases separated the two germline ends. The CDR3 is CASSTGFVEKLFF. The CDR3, as DNA: TGTGCCAGCAGCACAGGGTTCGTCGAAAAACTGTTTTTT.

This clone was seen more than once but under ten times. V usage is TRBV6-5 and J usage is TRBJ1-1; D is unclear. Trimming removed 6 bases from V and 1 base from J, with 9 bases in between. There are 13 residues in the CDR3. The germline CDR1 and CDR2 sequences are MNHEY and SVGAGI. In DNA form, the CDR3 reads TGTGCCAGCAGAGAGGTCGGGAACACTGAAGCTTTCTTT. Encoded protein: CASREVGNTEAFF.

Of note for this clone: Within the sample, other DNA sequences also encode this same CDR3. The genes are TRBV7-3 and TRBJ2-3, with D possibly TRBD2 on 6 matching bases. The CDR3 contains 14 residues. The germline V gene encodes CDR1 SGHTA and CDR2 FQGTGA. V was trimmed by 5 bases and J by 2 bases, leaving 11 bases between them. CDR3 nucleotides: TGTGCCAGCAGCCCAGGGACTGTCACAGATACGCAGTATTTT. Translating it yields CASSPGTVTDTQYF.

J is TRBJ2-1 and V is TRBV14, with a possible D match to TRBD1 (6 bases). This CDR3 spans 13 amino acids. CDR1 is SGHDN and CDR2 is FVKESK in the germline V gene. With 2 bases removed from V and 7 bases from J, the gap between germline ends came to 9 bases. CDR3 region: CASSQLGANEQFF. Here the CDR3 DNA reads TGTGCCAGCAGCCAACTGGGGGCTAATGAGCAGTTCTTC.

This chain uses TRBV27 with TRBJ1-4, with TRBD1 matching 10 bases. CDR3 size: 14 residues. The V gene end was trimmed by 5 bases and the J gene end by 11 bases; junction bases not matched to a gene: 8. CDR1 MNHEY and CDR2 SMNVEV come from the germline V gene (reference sequence). The CDR3 loop is CASSLRQGADKLFF. The CDR3 bases are TGTGCCAGCAGTCTTAGACAGGGGGCGGATAAACTGTTTTTT.

The chain recombines TRBV5-5 with TRBJ2-1; D perhaps matches TRBD2 (5 bases). The CDR3 is made up of 15 amino acids. Trimming left V 0 bases short and J 2 bases short, with 9 bases between. Germline V gene lookup returns CDR1 SGHKS and CDR2 YYEKEE (reference sequence). Here the CDR3 reads CASSLESGTYNEQFF. The CDR3 DNA is TGTGCCAGCAGCTTGGAGAGCGGTACCTACAATGAGCAGTTCTTC.

The rearrangement joins TRBV6-5 to TRBJ1-3, with D hard to call. Germline-derived CDR1 and CDR2 are MNHEY and SVGAGI. Trimming shortened V by 6 bases and J by 4 bases, and 16 bases separated the two germline ends. This CDR3 region has 15 residues. CDR3 residues: CASSQLTGSGNTIYF. In DNA, the CDR3 is TGTGCCAGCAGCCAACTCACCGGGTCCGGAAACACCATATATTTT.

This clone was counted a single time. The rearrangement uses TRBV11-3 and TRBJ2-2; a weak D match, TRBD1 (5 bases). The V end was cut by 5 bases, the J end by 1 base, with 5 bases between. Germline loops: CDR1 SGHNT, CDR2 YENEEA. This CDR3 is 13 amino acids long. The CDR3 loop reads CASSQGNTGELFF. The CDR3 DNA reads as TGTGCCAGCAGCCAGGGGAACACCGGGGAGCTGTTTTTT.

This clone was observed once. This chain joins TRBV6-4 and TRBJ1-5; 9 nucleotides line up with TRBD1. CDR3 length: 18 amino acids. CDR1 is MRHNA, CDR2 SNTAGT, per germline. V lost 5 bases, J lost 0 bases, and 11 bases stayed unmatched. Here the CDR3 DNA reads TGTGCCAGCAGTCACAGGGGGCGCCGCCTTTATAGCAATCAGCCCCAGCATTTT. Residues: CASSHRGRRLYSNQPQHF.

The J gene is TRBJ2-2, the V gene TRBV29-1; TRBD1 matches 8 bases. The trim removed 7 bases at V and 1 base at J, leaving 2 bases unmatched. The CDR3 extends over 13 amino acids. Germline V gene data show CDR1 as SQVTM and CDR2 as ANQGSEA. Written as DNA, the CDR3 is TGCAGCGGGGGACAGGAGAACACCGGGGAGCTGTTTTTT. Protein product: CSGGQENTGELFF.

This clone has just a few counts. This chain joins TRBV7-9 and TRBJ2-5; maybe TRBD2 (5 bases). CDR3 length: 15 residues. The germline gives CDR1 SEHNR, CDR2 FQNEAQ (reference sequence). Deletions cut 1 base from V and 5 bases from J, with 14 bases between. CDR3 protein: CASSLEATREETQYF. CDR3 bases: TGTGCCAGCAGCTTAGAGGCTACAAGGGAGGAGACCCAGTACTTC. Supplemented by reference TRBV7-9 and TRBJ2-5, the full variable domain reads DTGVSQNPRHKITKRGQNVTFRCDPISEHNRLYWYRQTLGQGPEFLTYFQNEAQLEKSRLLSDRFSAERPKGSFSTLEIQRTEQGDSAMYLCASSLEATREETQYFGPGTRLLVL.